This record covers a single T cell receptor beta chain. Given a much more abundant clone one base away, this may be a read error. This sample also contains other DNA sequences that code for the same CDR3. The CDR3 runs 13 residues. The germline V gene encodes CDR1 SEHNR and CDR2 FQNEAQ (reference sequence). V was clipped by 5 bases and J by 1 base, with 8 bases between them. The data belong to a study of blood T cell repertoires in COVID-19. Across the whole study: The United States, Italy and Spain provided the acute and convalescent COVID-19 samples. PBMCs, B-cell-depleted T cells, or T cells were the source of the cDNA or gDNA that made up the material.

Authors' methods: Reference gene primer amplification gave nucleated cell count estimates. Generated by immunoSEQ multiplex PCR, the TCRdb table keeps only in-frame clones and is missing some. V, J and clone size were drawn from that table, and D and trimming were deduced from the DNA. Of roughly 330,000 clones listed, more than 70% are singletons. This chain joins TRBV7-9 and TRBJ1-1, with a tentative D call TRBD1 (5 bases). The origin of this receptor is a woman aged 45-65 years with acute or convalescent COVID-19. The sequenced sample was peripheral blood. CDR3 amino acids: CASSLQGNTEAFF. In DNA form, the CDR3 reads TGTGCCAGCAGCCTTCAGGGGAACACTGAAGCTTTCTTT.